One T cell receptor (beta chain) is described in this entry. Sequencing used immunoSEQ multiplex PCR; TCRdb keeps in-frame clones, though not all of them. The sample yields 90,000 to 120,000 clones, approximately 92% seen once. CDR1 and CDR2 (germline): SGHVS, FNYEAQ. Trimming took 5 bases from V and 4 from J; bases not matched to a gene: 7. The CDR3 has 15 residues. The source of the sample is a study of T cell responses to AZD1222 COVID-19 vaccine. The receptor was isolated from an adult in good health. The J gene is TRBJ1-4, the V gene TRBV7-6, with 7 nucleotides matching TRBD1. The specimen comprised peripheral blood, sampled on day 0 of AZD1222 vaccination. The CDR3: CASSDQGGDNEKLFF. CDR3 DNA: TGTGCCAGCAGCGACCAGGGGGGTGATAATGAAAAACTGTTTTTT.